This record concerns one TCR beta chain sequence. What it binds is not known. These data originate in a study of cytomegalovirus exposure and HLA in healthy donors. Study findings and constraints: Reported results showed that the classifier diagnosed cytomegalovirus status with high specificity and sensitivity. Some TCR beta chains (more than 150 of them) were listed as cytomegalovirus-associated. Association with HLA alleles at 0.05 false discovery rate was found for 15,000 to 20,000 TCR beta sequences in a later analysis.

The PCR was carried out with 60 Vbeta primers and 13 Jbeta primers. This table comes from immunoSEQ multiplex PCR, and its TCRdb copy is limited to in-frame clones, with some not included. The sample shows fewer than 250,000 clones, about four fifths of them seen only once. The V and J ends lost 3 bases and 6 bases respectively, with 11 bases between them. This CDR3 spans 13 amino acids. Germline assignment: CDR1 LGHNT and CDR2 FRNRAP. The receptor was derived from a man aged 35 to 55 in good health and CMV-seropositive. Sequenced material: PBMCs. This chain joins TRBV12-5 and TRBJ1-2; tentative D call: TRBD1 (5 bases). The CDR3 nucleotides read TGTGCTAGTGGTTTTTTTGAAGGGGATGGCTACACCTTC. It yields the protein CASGFFEGDGYTF. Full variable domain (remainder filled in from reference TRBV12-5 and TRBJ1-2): DARVTQTPRHKVTEMGQEVTMRCQPILGHNTVFWYRQTMMQGLELLAYFRNRAPLDDSGMPKDRFSAEMPDATLATLKIQPSEPRDSAVYFCASGFFEGDGYTFGSGTRLTVV.